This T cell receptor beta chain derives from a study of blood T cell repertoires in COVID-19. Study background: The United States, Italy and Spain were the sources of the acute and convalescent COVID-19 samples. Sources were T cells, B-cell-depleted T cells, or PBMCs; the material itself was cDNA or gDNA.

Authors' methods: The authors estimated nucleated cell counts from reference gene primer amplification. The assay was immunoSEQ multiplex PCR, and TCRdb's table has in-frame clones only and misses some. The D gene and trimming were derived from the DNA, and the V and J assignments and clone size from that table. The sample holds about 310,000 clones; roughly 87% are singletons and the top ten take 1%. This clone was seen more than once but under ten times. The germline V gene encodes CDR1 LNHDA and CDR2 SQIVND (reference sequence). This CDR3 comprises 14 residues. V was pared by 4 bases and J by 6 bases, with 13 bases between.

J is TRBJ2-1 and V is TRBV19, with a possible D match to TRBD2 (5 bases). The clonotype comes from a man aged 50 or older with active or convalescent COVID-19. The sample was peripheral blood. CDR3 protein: CASSRERTRNEQFF. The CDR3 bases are TGTGCCAGTAGTAGGGAGAGGACCCGCAATGAGCAGTTCTTC.